The source of this T cell receptor (beta chain) is a study of regulatory T cells in long-lasting Graves disease (dated by TCRdb to the early 2020s). A note on the overall study: To count as having persistent Graves' disease, a patient had to have received antithyroid drug treatment for over 5 years with TSH receptor autoantibodies remaining persistently positive. A total of roughly 33 samples underwent TCR sequencing: about 13 from persistent and roughly 20 from newly diagnosed Graves' disease patients. The study was registered as a clinical trial and conducted in China. Patients with persistent Graves' disease were compared with patients with newly diagnosed Graves' disease using TCR sequencing and RNA sequencing of peripheral blood. On average, persistent Graves' disease patients in the clinical cohort had been on antithyroid drugs for approximately ten years. Beyond this particular receptor, the publication reports: Sequencing and analysis were restricted to the TCR beta chain. Compared with newly diagnosed patients, persistent Graves' disease patients had lower TCR Shannon entropy and fewer highly expanded clones, which suggests clonal expansion. Only peripheral blood was studied, because thyroid tissue, the primary lesion, was inaccessible. The authors acknowledged the small sample size as a limitation that may reduce accuracy. Persistent disease showed preferential use of TRBV28, TRBJ1-2 and TRBJ2-5, whereas newly diagnosed disease favored TRBV20-1 and TRBJ2-1. Persistent patients shared more public clonotypes among themselves (more than 2,500) than newly diagnosed patients did (roughly 920).

The sample's time point label, decoded: persistent/refractory GD, antithyroid drugs over 5 years with positive TRAb. For both TCR sequencing and RNA sequencing, RNA was extracted from PBMCs using TRIzol. The diagnosis of Graves' disease followed American Thyroid Association guidelines. Patients were recruited from an endocrinology department in Xi'an, China. From each patient, 7.5 to 10 milliliters of peripheral blood was collected into an EDTA anticoagulant tube. Ficoll Paque Plus density gradient separation was used to isolate PBMCs, and no additional T cell sorting was done. An Agilent 2100 Bioanalyzer and agarose gel were used to check RNA quality, while a NanoDrop 2000 measured RNA concentration. Library generation was performed with multiplex PCR. Sequencer: Illumina HiSeq 4000. To build TCR beta libraries, CDR3 regions were amplified by Arm-PCR using iRepertoire HTBI primers. Gel purification was performed on PCR products prior to sequencing. The published analysis was carried out like this. Across samples, 60 to 80 TRBV and 13 to 15 TRBJ segments were identified and used for gene usage analysis of CDR3 amino acid clonotypes. COPE and FqMerger were used to merge the filtered high-quality paired reads into contigs. BLAST was used to align contigs to IMGT TRBV, TRBD and TRBJ reference genes, with CDR3 defined following IMGT. Clonotypes above 0.1% frequency were classified as highly expanded clones. Shannon entropy served as the measure of repertoire diversity, while the Gini coefficient captured V-J evenness. Clonotypes shared by more than one individual were considered public. TCRdb itself trimmed the public reads at Q25 with fastp, ran MiXCR and retained productive beta chains. Identical CDR3 proteins give one entry, which carries the most common genes and DNA. These V and J calls are TCRdb output, not the study's own analysis. The sample table contains about 470,000 distinct CDR3 sequences; only one count was recorded for around 21% of them. The top ten constitute approximately 7.8% of the sample.

About this clonotype: The antigen it recognizes is unknown. One base away there is no much larger clone; base qualities are not given.

Taken from the germline V gene (reference sequence), the CDR1 and CDR2 loops are PRHDT and FYEKMQ. Its CDR3 holds 16 amino acids, cysteine through phenylalanine. Only the CDR3 DNA is retained, 48 bases long and in frame from the first base. V lost 3 bases and J lost 5 bases; the stretch between them is 16 bases long. This receptor chain uses TRBV13 and TRBJ2-2; the D call could be TRBD1 or TRBD2, with each sharing 5 bases. The source of this sequence is a female donor with Graves disease. The sample was peripheral blood mononuclear cells (PBMCs), taken when the disease was refractory, from a patient treated with antithyroid drugs. CDR3 region: CASSFSNDWGTGELFF. The nucleotides read TGTGCCAGCAGCTTTTCCAACGATTGGGGGACCGGGGAGCTGTTTTTT.